A selection of T cell receptor beta chains follows, all from one sample in a study of CD8 T cells in Susac syndrome. TCRdb used MiXCR to reprocess the immunoSEQ multiplex PCR reads, holding one entry per CDR3 protein. The table shows roughly 190,000 distinct CDR3 sequences, with 95% occurring only once. The sequencing sample was made of CD4+ T cells from PBMCs. Receptors were obtained from a human donor with Susac syndrome. Both conserved end residues are part of each CDR3. D genes are given only for firm matches.

TRBV7-2	TRBD1	TRBJ2-7	CASSMAGTGIFEQYF	TGTGCCAGCAGCATGGCCGGGACAGGGATCTTCGAGCAGTACTTC
TRBV18	-	TRBJ1-1	CASSLGRQLGPTEAFF	TGTGCCAGCTCACTGGGAAGACAGTTAGGCCCCACTGAAGCTTTCTTT
TRBV20-1	TRBD2	TRBJ2-3	CSAWTSGDTDTQYF	TGCAGTGCTTGGACTAGCGGTGACACAGATACGCAGTATTTT
TRBV25-1	-	TRBJ1-2	CASSESAGWRGDGYTF	TGTGCCAGCAGTGAATCTGCAGGTTGGAGGGGTGATGGCTACACCTTC
TRBV20-1	TRBD2	TRBJ2-7	CSAEGRGNLYEQYF	TGCAGTGCCGAGGGGAGGGGAAATCTCTACGAGCAGTACTTC
TRBV29-1	-	TRBJ2-2	CSVEEANTGELFF	TGCAGCGTTGAAGAAGCGAACACCGGGGAGCTGTTTTTT
TRBV29-1	-	TRBJ2-1	CSGGGGAAYNEQFF	TGCAGCGGGGGAGGGGGGGCCGCCTACAATGAGCAGTTCTTC
TRBV6-5	-	TRBJ1-4	CASSSARDLLSGLFF	TGTGCCAGCAGTTCCGCGAGGGACCTCCTTTCGGGACTGTTTTTT
TRBV3-1	TRBD1	TRBJ2-7	CASSQGSTGAEQYF	TGTGCCAGCAGCCAGGGAAGTACAGGGGCCGAGCAGTACTTC
TRBV20-1	-	TRBJ1-5	CSASPSSSNQPQHF	TGCAGTGCTAGTCCAAGCTCTAGCAATCAGCCCCAGCATTTT